This TCR beta chain emerged from a study of resident and recirculating memory T cells in vitiligo. Across the whole study: Shave-biopsy epidermis from lesional and nonlesional skin was sequenced alongside PBMCs.

Study observations and caveats: Vitiligo lesions lacked a unique dominant clone, and clonality varied.

This clone was picked up a small number of times. Its target is not known. The method was immunoSEQ multiplex PCR; TCRdb's version includes in-frame clones alone and lacks a portion of them. The sample lists tens of thousands of clones, roughly 90% occurring once. The V segment lost 5 bases and the J segment 4 bases; nucleotides outside the gene matches: 7. CDR1 is MNHNY and CDR2 is SVGAGI in the germline V gene (reference sequence). The CDR3 spans 15 residues. The V gene is TRBV6-6, the J gene TRBJ1-3; TRBD1 aligns across 8 bases. The sequenced sample was blood. The sequence was collected from a male donor with vitiligo. The chain's CDR3 is CASSLGQAAGNTIYF. CDR3 bases: TGTGCCAGCAGTCTGGGACAGGCGGCCGGAAACACCATATATTTT.